The TCR beta chain under discussion was sequenced for a study of beta chain features in type 1 diabetes. Study details: Cell yields, age and gender were similar between patients and healthy donors.

This clone was seen more than once but under ten times. What it recognizes is unknown. Expressed TCRB transcripts were sequenced after all isolated RNA was converted to cDNA. Here immunoSEQ multiplex PCR was the method, and the copy in TCRdb shows in-frame clones only, minus some. The profile shows around 710,000 clones, around 12% of them singletons. General study points: Naive, central memory and Treg TCRB repertoires seemed to resemble each other more closely in patients than they did in healthy donors. Among all four CD4+ subsets, Type 1 diabetes patients had TCRB CDR3s that were moderately but significantly shorter.

This sequence originates from a man aged 25 to 40 with type 1 diabetes. Sequences were obtained from naive CD4+ T cells from blood.

The CDR3 protein is CSATEGYTF. In DNA form, the CDR3 reads TGCAGCGCCACGGAGGGCTACACCTTC. This chain connects TRBV29-1 to TRBJ1-2; D unresolved. The V and J ends lost 7 bases and 8 bases respectively, with 8 bases between them. The CDR3 extends over 9 amino acids. Germline CDR1 and CDR2: SQVTM and ANQGSEA.